This T cell receptor (beta chain) was recovered during a study of technical replicates of blood from a handful of donors. TCRdb's table, derived via immunoSEQ multiplex PCR, lists solely in-frame clones and lacks some. The repertoire consists of approximately 81,000 clones, with more than 80% occurring once and the leading ten covering nearly 4%. Trimming removed 3 bases at V and 1 base at J, with 12 bases between. This CDR3 has 15 residues. The germline CDR1 and CDR2 sequences are MNHEY and SVGAGI. The TCR was taken from a human donor in good health. Some clones in this sample may be carry-over from other donors' samples. The sample was PBMCs. This chain connects TRBV6-5 to TRBJ1-1, with no clear D. The CDR3 bases are TGTGCCAGCAGTTATCGCGGACTCAGGAACACTGAAGCTTTCTTT. Translating it yields CASSYRGLRNTEAFF.